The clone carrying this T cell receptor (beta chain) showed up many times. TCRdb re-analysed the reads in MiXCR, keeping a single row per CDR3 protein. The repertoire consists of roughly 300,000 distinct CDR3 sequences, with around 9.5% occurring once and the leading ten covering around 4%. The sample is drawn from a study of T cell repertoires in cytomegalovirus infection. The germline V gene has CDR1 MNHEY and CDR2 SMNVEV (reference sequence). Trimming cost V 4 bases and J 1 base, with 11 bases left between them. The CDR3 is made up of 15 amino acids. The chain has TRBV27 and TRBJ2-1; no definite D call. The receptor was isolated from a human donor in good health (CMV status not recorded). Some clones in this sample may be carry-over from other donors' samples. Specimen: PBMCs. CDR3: CASSWYANSYNEQFF. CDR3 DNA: TGTGCCAGCAGTTGGTATGCGAATTCCTACAATGAGCAGTTCTTC.